Listed here are 7 T cell receptor delta chains from one sample, sequenced in a study of gamma-delta chains in newborns, infants, children. TCRdb fed the reads to CATT. The sample lists 7,500 to 10,000 delta-chain clones; 20% to 25% were seen once. Sequencing input: blood. These receptors all come from a child who was a newborn, infant or young child, either healthy, febrile or measles-vaccinated (not recorded which).

Notes on this clone: One junction end disagrees with the germline gene, perhaps due to a read error. The CDR3 region is CAPGEPRAFLRWWGDTLGDKLIF. In DNA form, the CDR3 reads TGTGCTCCTGGGGAACCCCGGGCCTTCCTACGTTGGTGGGGGGATACGCTCGGCGATAAACTCATCTTT. The chain uses TRDV1 and TRDJ1, with D perhaps TRDD3 (10 bases). The CDR3 loop spans 23 amino acids. Germline CDR1 reads TSWWSYY; CDR2 reads QGS.

This chain uses TRDV1 with TRDJ1; possibly TRDD2 or TRDD3 for D (8 bases each). Germline-derived CDR1 and CDR2 are TSWWSYY and QGS. The germline V and J ends were trimmed by 0 bases and 1 base, with 33 bases remaining between them. This CDR3 spans 23 amino acids. The CDR3 region has the DNA TGTGCTCTTGGGGAACTCCAGCCTTCCTATGTGAACTGGGGGGCCCCTCGCACCGATAAACTCATCTTT. This gives the protein CALGELQPSYVNWGAPRTDKLIF.

This clone was seen more than once but under ten times. This rearrangement joins TRDV2 to TRDJ3, with 8 bases identical to TRDD3. Trimming removed 3 bases from V and 0 bases from J; junction bases left unmatched: 6. The CDR3 extends over 18 amino acids. Germline V gene data show CDR1 as GEAIGNYY and CDR2 as EKD. As DNA, the CDR3 is TGTGCCTGTGACTATACTGGGGGTTTCTCCTGGGACACCCGACAGATGTTTTTC. Its protein product is CACDYTGGFSWDTRQMFF.

As for this clone: One end of the junction is discordant with germline, which a read error may explain. V gene TRDV2 combines with J gene TRDJ1; D is perhaps TRDD2 (6 bases). CDR3 length: 13 residues. The germline V gene encodes CDR1 GEAIGNYY and CDR2 EKD. This chain's CDR3 is CAGDFLGTDKLIF. The CDR3 region has the DNA TGTGCCGGTGACTTCCTTGGGACCGATAAACTCATCTTT.

By frequency in the sample, this clone is medium-sized. The genes are TRDV1 and TRDJ1, with no clear D. The germline gives CDR1 TSWWSYY, CDR2 QGS. CDR3 length equals 20 residues. The germline V and J ends were trimmed by 3 bases and 0 bases, with 26 bases remaining between them. The DNA for the CDR3 is TGTGCTCTTGGGGATTCCCTATGGGCCGTCAAACTGCCGTACACCGATAAACTCATCTTT. This codes for CALGDSLWAVKLPYTDKLIF.

This clone has more than one count but fewer than ten. The chain recombines TRDV2 with TRDJ1, with 7 nucleotides matching TRDD3. V dropped 4 bases and J dropped 0; count of bases not matched to a gene: 10. This CDR3 contains 16 residues. CDR1 GEAIGNYY and CDR2 EKD come from the germline V gene. The CDR3 DNA follows: TGTGCCTGTGATTCGATTGGGGGACCCGACACCGATAAACTCATCTTT. Translated, it gives CACDSIGGPDTDKLIF.

The chain carries TRDV2 and TRDJ1; TRDD3 aligns across 12 bases. V shed 3 bases and J 3 bases; nucleotides not matched to a gene: 10. The CDR3 runs 17 residues. CDR1 and CDR2 from the germline V gene are GEAIGNYY and EKD. The CDR3 loop is CACDDVLGDTFADKLIF. The CDR3 DNA reads TGTGCCTGTGACGATGTACTGGGGGATACTTTCGCCGATAAACTCATCTTT.